This is a list of T cell receptor beta chains from one sample in a study of blood T cell repertoires in COVID-19. The protocol was immunoSEQ multiplex PCR, while the TCRdb copy is restricted to in-frame clones and leaves out a portion. The profile covers 200,000 to 250,000 clones, with 70% to 90% appearing a single time and approximately 12% taken by the ten largest. The sequenced sample consisted of peripheral blood. All receptors come from a woman between 18 and 30 years old who had recovered from COVID-19. Each CDR3 is given with its conserved first and last residue. The D gene is left open where the match is weak. Clone size is stated in some rows and not others, as once, few, many or a class when expanded.

>TRBV11-2|19|TRBJ2-1|TRBD2|NA
CASSLDIDPLVREFVEQFF
TGTGCCAGCAGCTTAGATATTGACCCACTGGTGCGGGAGTTTGTTGAGCAGTTCTTC
>TRBV5-6|15|TRBJ2-6|NA|once
CASSATGRGANVLTF
TGTGCCAGCAGCGCGACAGGTCGGGGGGCCAACGTCCTGACTTTC
>TRBV9|14|TRBJ1-4|NA|once
CASSVSREGEKLFF
TGTGCCAGCAGCGTAAGTCGGGAGGGTGAAAAACTGTTTTTT
>TRBV5-6|13|TRBJ1-5|NA|NA
CASSARGSQPQHF
TGTGCCAGCAGCGCAAGGGGAAGCCAGCCCCAGCATTTT
>TRBV25-1|15|TRBJ2-1|TRBD1|NA
CASSSRGTPGNEQFF
TGTGCCAGCAGTTCCAGGGGGACACCAGGGAATGAGCAGTTCTTC
>TRBV9|17|TRBJ2-7|NA|few
CASAGTGEPSLSHEQYF
TGTGCCAGCGCCGGAACGGGAGAACCGTCCTTAAGCCACGAGCAGTACTTC
>TRBV25-1|14|TRBJ2-3|TRBD2|NA
CASTPSGKTDTQYF
TGTGCCAGCACCCCCAGCGGGAAGACAGATACGCAGTATTTT
>TRBV5-6|16|TRBJ2-1|TRBD2|NA
CASSIGTSGIYNEQFF
TGTGCCAGCAGCATCGGGACTAGCGGGATATACAATGAGCAGTTCTTC
>TRBV19|16|TRBJ2-1|TRBD2|once
CASSPGNPGGGNEQFF
TGTGCCAGTAGCCCTGGCAATCCGGGAGGGGGAAATGAGCAGTTCTTC
>TRBV15|16|TRBJ2-3|NA|NA
CATSRDRGGWADTQYF
TGTGCCACCAGCAGAGATAGAGGGGGTTGGGCAGATACGCAGTATTTT
>TRBV9|20|TRBJ2-1|TRBD2|NA
CASSKFFRLAGESSYNEQFF
TGTGCCAGCAGCAAATTTTTCAGACTAGCGGGAGAATCCTCCTACAATGAGCAGTTCTTC
>TRBV27|14|TRBJ1-1|TRBD1|NA
CASSTTGGDTEAFF
TGTGCCAGCAGTACGACAGGGGGGGACACTGAAGCTTTCTTT
>TRBV30|11|TRBJ1-6|NA|NA
CAWTEGSPLHF
TGTGCCTGGACGGAGGGATCACCCCTCCACTTT
>TRBV4-1|13|TRBJ2-7|NA|few
CASSQDRGYEQYF
TGCGCCAGCAGCCAAGATCGGGGCTACGAGCAGTACTTC
>TRBV2|14|TRBJ1-4|TRBD1|NA
CASRSGTAGEKLFF
TGTGCCAGCAGGTCCGGGACAGCGGGCGAAAAACTGTTTTTT
>TRBV7-2|15|TRBJ2-7|NA|NA
CASSLRRESSYEQYF
TGTGCCAGCAGCTTAAGGCGGGAATCCTCCTACGAGCAGTACTTC
>TRBV25-1|15|TRBJ2-1|TRBD1|NA
CASSGIKTGHNEQFF
TGTGCCAGCAGCGGAATTAAGACAGGGCACAATGAGCAGTTCTTC
>TRBV5-1|15|TRBJ1-4|TRBD1|NA
CASRGQPATNEKLFF
TGCGCCAGCAGGGGACAGCCGGCAACTAATGAAAAACTGTTTTTT